One and the same sample provided the 5 T cell receptor beta chains below, sequenced in a study of blood T cell repertoires in COVID-19. Clones were sequenced by immunoSEQ multiplex PCR, and TCRdb holds only the in-frame ones, with some missing. Among around 300,000 clones listed, around 91% were seen once. The source material was PBMCs or T cells enriched from blood (not recorded which). These receptors all come from a woman under 30 with acute COVID-19.

In DNA form, the CDR3 reads TGTGCCAGCAGCCAAGATAAGGGGACTAGACCTTACAATGAGCAGTTCTTC. Its translation is CASSQDKGTRPYNEQFF. The V call is TRBV3-1 (or the pseudogene TRBV3-2), the J call TRBJ2-1; 8 nucleotides match TRBD2. This CDR3 spans 17 amino acids. V shed 0 bases and J 4 bases; nucleotides not matched to a gene: 8. CDR1 LGHDT and CDR2 YNNKEL come from the germline V gene (reference sequence).

This rearrangement joins TRBV28 to TRBJ2-3; TRBD1 agrees at 8 bases. The CDR3 is 14 residues long. Germline CDR1 reads MDHEN; CDR2 reads SYDVKM. Trimming removed 3 bases from V and 8 bases from J; junction bases left unmatched: 7. The CDR3 DNA follows: TGTGCCAGCAGTTTCCATGGACAGGGCTCTACGCAGTATTTT. Protein sequence: CASSFHGQGSTQYF.

This chain links TRBV13 with TRBJ2-3; 8 bases line up with TRBD2. This CDR3 has 17 amino acids. The germline gives CDR1 PRHDT, CDR2 FYEKMQ (reference sequence). V dropped 5 bases and J dropped 3; count of bases not matched to a gene: 13. The chain's CDR3 is CASSLPGPREGTDTQYF. The CDR3 DNA reads TGTGCCAGCAGCCTCCCCGGGCCCCGGGAGGGTACAGATACGCAGTATTTT. The full variable domain, in which reference TRBV13 and TRBJ2-3 provide the parts outside the CDR3, is AAGVIQSPRHLIKEKRETATLKCYPIPRHDTVYWYQQGPGQDPQFLISFYEKMQSDKGSIPDRFSAQQFSDYHSELNMSSLELGDSALYFCASSLPGPREGTDTQYFGPGTRLTVL.

This rearrangement joins TRBV3-1 (or the pseudogene TRBV3-2) to TRBJ1-5; possible D gene TRBD1, 6 bases. V lost 2 bases and J lost 13, with 15 bases in between. Germline V gives CDR1 LGHDT, CDR2 YNNKEL (reference sequence). The CDR3 runs to 13 residues. The CDR3 spells CASSQNRAGTQHF. The CDR3 bases are TGTGCCAGCAGCCAAAACAGGGCAGGAACTCAGCATTTT.

The V call is TRBV27, the J call TRBJ1-5; D not certain. CDR3 length: 14 amino acids. Germline CDR1 reads MNHEY; CDR2 reads SMNVEV (reference sequence). The V gene lost 3 bases and the J gene lost 4 bases, with 10 bases spanning the gap. In nucleotides, the CDR3 is TGTGCCAGCAGTTTTAAACCAGTTAATCAGCCCCAGCATTTT. Translating gives CASSFKPVNQPQHF.